In its sample, the clone carrying this TCR beta chain was seen a few times. The antigen remains undetermined. The data were taken from a study of response to subunit inactivated influenza vaccine. Study findings and constraints: T cells newly recruited by each seasonal influenza vaccination are few, the authors suggested.

TCRdb processed the RT-PCR reads anew with MiXCR; each CDR3 protein has one entry. The sample yields about 800,000 distinct CDR3 sequences, approximately 21% seen once. This CDR3 spans 13 amino acids. Germline-derived CDR1 and CDR2 are WSHSY and SAAADI. V was clipped by 0 bases and J by 5 bases, with 8 bases between them. V is TRBV10-2 and J is TRBJ2-7; a weak D match, TRBD2 (6 bases). This clonotype originated in a man aged 50 to 59 who received an inactivated influenza vaccine. The sequences come from PBMCs from blood, collected more than 4 days after vaccination. CDR3 bases: TGCGCCAGCAGTGAGTCCGCTAGCGACGAGCAGTACTTC. Translating it yields CASSESASDEQYF.